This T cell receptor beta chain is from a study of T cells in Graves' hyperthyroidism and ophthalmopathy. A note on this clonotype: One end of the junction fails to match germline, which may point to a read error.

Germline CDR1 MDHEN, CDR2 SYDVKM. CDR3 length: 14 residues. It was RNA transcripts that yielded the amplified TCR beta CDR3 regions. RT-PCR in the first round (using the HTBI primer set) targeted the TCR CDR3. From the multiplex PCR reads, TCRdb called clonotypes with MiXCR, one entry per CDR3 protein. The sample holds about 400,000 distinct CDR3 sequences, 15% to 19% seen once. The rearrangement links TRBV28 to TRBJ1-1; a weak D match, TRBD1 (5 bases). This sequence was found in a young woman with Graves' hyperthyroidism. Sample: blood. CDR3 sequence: CAGSFGGVNTEAFF. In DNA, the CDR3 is TGTGCCGGCAGTTTCGGAGGGGTCAACACTGAAGCTTTCTTT. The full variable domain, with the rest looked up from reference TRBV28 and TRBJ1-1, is DVKVTQSSRYLVKRTGEKVFLECVQDMDHENMFWYRQDPGLGLRLIYFSYDVKMKEKGDIPEGYSVSREKKERFSLILESASTNQTSMYLCAGSFGGVNTEAFFGQGTRLTVV.